Presented here are 29 T cell receptor beta chains from one specimen sequenced in a study of blood T cells in healthy people across ages. Next came a second PCR, run for 7 to 11 cycles, which used a sample-barcoded 5' primer along with a J-beta primer mix. TCRdb re-called the 5' RACE reads through MiXCR, storing one row per CDR3 protein. The table lists over 600,000 distinct CDR3 sequences, over 40% of them singletons. The sample consisted of blood. The receptors shown here come from a man older than 75 in good health.

V is TRBV6-5 and J is TRBJ2-3, with D possibly TRBD2 on 7 matching bases. This CDR3 contains 15 residues. CDR1 is MNHEY and CDR2 is SVGAGI in the germline V gene. Trimming left V 2 bases short and J 3 bases short, with 12 bases between. The CDR3 spells CASSYGGAQTDTQYF. CDR3 nucleotide sequence: TGTGCCAGCAGTTACGGGGGGGCCCAGACAGATACGCAGTATTTT.

The chain is built from TRBV20-1 and TRBJ2-7; 7 bases line up with TRBD1. The V gene's germline CDR1 is DFQATT and CDR2 SNEGSKA (reference sequence). This CDR3 is built from 13 residues. V gave up 2 bases and J gave up 5 bases; unmatched junction bases: 6. Written as DNA, the CDR3 is TGCAGTGCTAGACAGGGACAGTACCACGAGCAGTACTTC. As protein: CSARQGQYHEQYF.

This clonotype was counted a few times. V gene TRBV6-2 or TRBV6-3 combines with J gene TRBJ2-7; weak D call: TRBD1 (5 bases). Trimming removed 2 bases at V and 1 base at J, with 12 bases between. The CDR3 runs to 15 residues. In germline, CDR1 is MNHEY, CDR2 SVGEGT. In nucleotides, the CDR3 is TGTGCCAGCAGTTACCCCCCGACAGTATCCTACGAGCAGTACTTC. Protein product: CASSYPPTVSYEQYF.

The rearrangement links TRBV20-1 to TRBJ2-3, with TRBD2 matching over 7 bases. This CDR3 is 15 amino acids long. Germline-derived CDR1 and CDR2 are DFQATT and SNEGSKA (reference sequence). V shed 3 bases, J shed 0 bases, and the junction held 6 bases outside the gene matches. The CDR3 loop reads CSARGRGVSTDTQYF. The CDR3 DNA follows: TGCAGTGCTAGGGGGAGGGGAGTTAGCACAGATACGCAGTATTTT.

This clonotype was seen a few times. The rearrangement uses TRBV6-2 or TRBV6-3 and TRBJ2-4; D remains unclear. The closer fit of TRBJ2-5 to the DNA end suggests the J call may be wrong. Per germline, CDR1 MNHEY and CDR2 SVGEGT. CDR3 length: 13 amino acids. CDR3 nucleotide sequence: TGTGCCAGCACCCACCCTACGGATGGGACCCAGTACTTC. This sequence encodes CASTHPTDGTQYF.

The chain links TRBV10-1 to TRBJ1-2, with D possibly matching TRBD1 (5 bases). V was pared by 4 bases and J by 2 bases, with 14 bases between. Germline V gene data show CDR1 as WNHNN and CDR2 as SYGVQD (reference sequence). The CDR3 sequence is 15 residues long. The chain's CDR3 is CASSASRQGNYGYTF. CDR3 nucleotide sequence: TGCGCCAGCAGTGCGTCGCGGCAGGGCAACTATGGCTACACCTTC.

The chain combines TRBV30 with TRBJ2-3; TRBD2 aligns across 8 bases. In germline, CDR1 is GTSNPN, CDR2 SVGIG (reference sequence). With 4 bases clipped from V and 1 base from J, the junction kept 4 bases outside the gene matches. This CDR3 has 14 residues. This chain's CDR3 is CAWTSGGRTDTQYF. In nucleotides, the CDR3 is TGTGCCTGGACTTCGGGGGGGCGCACAGATACGCAGTATTTT.

The rearrangement joins TRBV20-1 to TRBJ2-7, with TRBD2 matching 9 bases. Germline V gene lookup returns CDR1 DFQATT and CDR2 SNEGSKA (reference sequence). CDR3 size: 14 residues. The ends lost 2 bases at V and 1 base at J; junction bases unmatched: 3. The CDR3 coding sequence is TGCAGTGCTAGATCAGCGGGGGGATCCTACGAGCAGTACTTC. Translation: CSARSAGGSYEQYF.

This clonotype was seen more than once but under ten times. The chain has TRBV27 and TRBJ2-5; 7 nucleotides line up with TRBD1. V was clipped by 5 bases and J by 6 bases; unmatched bases: 9. The CDR3 has 14 amino acids. Germline V gene sequence: CDR1 MNHEY, CDR2 SMNVEV (reference sequence). This chain's CDR3 is CASSPRQGTKTQYF. CDR3 DNA: TGTGCCAGCAGTCCCCGACAGGGTACGAAGACCCAGTACTTC.

The chain combines TRBV28 with TRBJ2-7, with 11 bases fitting TRBD2. From germline, CDR1 is MDHEN and CDR2 SYDVKM. The trim removed 8 bases at V and 3 bases at J, leaving 6 bases unmatched. The CDR3 has 14 amino acids. The CDR3 protein is CASWGGLAGYEQYF. The DNA for the CDR3 is TGTGCCAGCTGGGGAGGACTAGCGGGCTACGAGCAGTACTTC.

The genes are TRBV7-9 and TRBJ2-3; weak D call: TRBD2 (6 bases). Germline CDR1 SEHNR, CDR2 FQNEAQ (reference sequence). Trimming cost V 5 bases and J 4 bases, with 13 bases left between them. This CDR3 region has 14 residues. The CDR3 bases are TGTGCCAGCAGCCACCCCTGGGGGGCAGATACGCAGTATTTT. Protein: CASSHPWGADTQYF.

The rearrangement joins TRBV3-1 to TRBJ2-7, with D uncertain. Germline values: CDR1 LGHDT, CDR2 YNNKEL (reference sequence). The germline V and J ends were trimmed by 4 bases and 0 bases, with 10 bases remaining between them. There are 14 residues in the CDR3. Here the CDR3 DNA reads TGTGCCAGCAGCCGATGGCCCAGCTCCTACGAGCAGTACTTC. Its protein product is CASSRWPSSYEQYF.

This clonotype has a count of ten or more. The V gene is TRBV7-9, the J gene TRBJ2-5, with D tentatively TRBD2 (6 bases). Looked up from germline, CDR1 is SEHNR and CDR2 is FQNEAQ (reference sequence). The CDR3 has 13 amino acids. Between the trimmed V and J ends, which lost 8 bases and 0 bases, there was a span of 10 bases. The CDR3 DNA follows: TGTGCCAGCCGTAGCGGAAACCAAGAGACCCAGTACTTC. Its protein is CASRSGNQETQYF.

This chain uses TRBV27 with TRBJ2-2, with D tentatively TRBD2 (6 bases). With 5 bases removed from V and 0 bases from J, the gap between germline ends came to 10 bases. CDR3 size: 15 residues. CDR1 is MNHEY and CDR2 is SMNVEV in the germline V gene (reference sequence). CDR3 nucleotides: TGTGCCAGCAGTCGTCGGGAGTCGAACACCGGGGAGCTGTTTTTT. Amino acids: CASSRRESNTGELFF.

The chain joins TRBV7-3 to TRBJ2-7, with a tentative D call TRBD2 (7 bases). The CDR3 is made up of 16 amino acids. V lost 4 bases, J lost 7 bases, and 23 bases lay in between. The germline V gene encodes CDR1 SGHTA and CDR2 FQGTGA. CDR3: CASSYGGGRSYNEQYF. The CDR3, as DNA: TGTGCCAGCAGCTACGGCGGGGGCAGATCCTACAATGAGCAGTACTTC. Using reference TRBV7-3 and TRBJ2-7 for the parts outside the CDR3, the full variable domain is GAGVSQTPSNKVTEKGKYVELRCDPISGHTALYWYRQSLGQGPEFLIYFQGTGAADDSGLPNDRFFAVRPEGSVSTLKIQRTERGDSAVYLCASSYGGGRSYNEQYFGPGTRLTVT.

CDR3 DNA sequence: TGCAGTGCTAGAGATCCGGGCCGGACCGATGAAAAACTGTTTTTT. As protein: CSARDPGRTDEKLFF. The chain couples TRBV20-1 to TRBJ1-4, with D uncertain. CDR1 DFQATT and CDR2 SNEGSKA come from the germline V gene (reference sequence). The V gene lost 0 bases and the J gene lost 6 bases, with 14 bases spanning the gap. The CDR3 length is 15 residues.

The chain uses TRBV2 and TRBJ1-4; unclear D gene. The germline gives CDR1 SNHLY, CDR2 FYNNEI. The V gene lost 7 bases and the J gene lost 2 bases, with 8 bases spanning the gap. The CDR3 is 13 amino acids. The CDR3 sequence: CASKKFTNEKLFF. CDR3 bases: TGTGCCAGCAAAAAGTTTACTAATGAAAAACTGTTTTTT.

J is TRBJ2-5 and V is TRBV7-9; 8 bases map to TRBD2. CDR1 is SEHNR and CDR2 is FQNEAQ in the germline V gene (reference sequence). The CDR3 is 14 amino acids. After removal of 7 bases from V and 7 bases from J, the junction contained 11 bases not matched to a gene. The CDR3 is CASIGGGPPGTQYF. The CDR3 coding sequence is TGTGCCAGCATCGGGGGGGGACCTCCTGGGACCCAGTACTTC.

The rearrangement joins TRBV6-2 or TRBV6-3 to TRBJ2-4; TRBD2 agrees at 8 bases. The J call is doubtful: the DNA matches TRBJ2-7 better. This CDR3 spans 16 amino acids. Germline CDR1 reads MNHEY; CDR2 reads SVGEGT. Here the CDR3 reads CASSYSAPAGVHEQYF. The CDR3 DNA sequence: TGTGCCAGCAGTTACTCGGCACCAGCGGGGGTCCACGAGCAGTACTTC.

The chain is built from TRBV11-1 and TRBJ2-1; D remains ambiguous. The germline CDR1 and CDR2 sequences are SGHAT and FQDESV (reference sequence). Trimming cost V 2 bases and J 10 bases, with 12 bases left between them. The CDR3 runs 13 residues. Here the CDR3 DNA reads TGTGCCAGCAGCTTACAAGCTTACTACGAGCAGTTCTTC. This translates into CASSLQAYYEQFF.

This clonotype was observed a few times. The chain combines TRBV27 with TRBJ2-2, with D tentatively TRBD2 (6 bases). CDR1 and CDR2 (germline): MNHEY, SMNVEV (reference sequence). The CDR3 has 16 amino acids. The V and J ends lost 7 bases and 4 bases respectively, with 19 bases between them. The CDR3 sequence is CASTKEEGGRTGELFF. In DNA form, the CDR3 reads TGTGCCAGCACCAAGGAGGAGGGAGGCCGCACCGGGGAGCTGTTTTTT.

This clonotype was seen a handful of times. This sequence joins TRBV20-1 and TRBJ2-3; 9 bases align to TRBD1. Germline V gene data show CDR1 as DFQATT and CDR2 as SNEGSKA (reference sequence). CDR3 length equals 14 residues. V dropped 6 bases and J dropped 2; count of bases not matched to a gene: 6. The CDR3 protein is CSATGTGTTDTQYF. The CDR3, as DNA: TGCAGTGCCACCGGGACAGGGACCACAGATACGCAGTATTTT.

V is TRBV28 and J is TRBJ1-5; D is uncertain. The CDR3 has 12 amino acids. The V gene's germline CDR1 is MDHEN and CDR2 SYDVKM. Trimming left V 7 bases short and J 0 bases short, with 4 bases between. The CDR3 DNA reads as TGTGCCAGCATGAGTAGCAATCAGCCCCAGCATTTT. Translated: CASMSSNQPQHF.

The chain recombines TRBV6-2 or TRBV6-3 with TRBJ2-4; D gene uncertain. The end of the DNA fits TRBJ2-7 better, so the J call may be wrong. CDR3 length: 18 amino acids. Germline V lookup: CDR1 MNHEY, CDR2 SVGEGT. The CDR3 reads CASSYSPQEVDQPYEQYF. In DNA form, the CDR3 reads TGTGCCAGCAGTTACTCCCCCCAGGAAGTCGACCAACCCTACGAGCAGTACTTC.

This sequence joins TRBV28 and TRBJ2-7; D call uncertain. This CDR3 has 16 amino acids. The V end was cut by 6 bases, the J end by 0 bases, with 18 bases between. CDR1 and CDR2 (germline): MDHEN, SYDVKM. The CDR3 loop is CASRIRAGLHSYEQYF. The DNA of the CDR3 is TGTGCCAGCAGAATCCGGGCCGGCCTTCACTCCTACGAGCAGTACTTC.

The rearrangement uses TRBV6-6 and TRBJ1-1; 9 bases map to TRBD1. V lost 5 bases and J lost 0; bases outside the gene matches: 10. The germline CDR1 and CDR2 sequences are MNHNY and SVGAGI (reference sequence). The CDR3 spans 17 residues. CDR3 region: CASSTSTGGRMNTEAFF. The DNA of the CDR3 is TGTGCCAGCAGTACCTCGACAGGGGGGAGGATGAACACTGAAGCTTTCTTT.

With regard to this clonotype: Possible read error: a much larger clone is one base away. This chain's CDR3 is CAGSPLPTGPIPLSEQYF. CDR3 DNA sequence: TGTGCCGGCAGTCCCTTACCGACAGGGCCCATCCCCCTTTCCGAGCAGTACTTC. The chain carries TRBV12-3 or TRBV12-4 and TRBJ2-7, with 7 bases identical to TRBD1. The CDR3 is 18 residues long.

The table lists this clonotype with many counts. The rearrangement joins TRBV29-1 to TRBJ2-7; 12 nucleotides agree with TRBD2. J was trimmed by 4 bases and V by 0 bases; bases with no gene match: 10. The CDR3 covers 17 residues. Germline CDR1 and CDR2: SQVTM and ANQGSEA. The CDR3 spells CSVEDKGLAGRAYEQYF. The CDR3 DNA is TGCAGCGTTGAAGATAAAGGACTAGCGGGAAGGGCTTACGAGCAGTACTTC.

The chain is built from TRBV6-4 and TRBJ2-2, with 10 bases aligning to TRBD1. This CDR3 has 14 amino acids. Trimming at V came to 6 bases and at J to 7 bases, leaving 5 bases not matched to a gene. CDR1 is MRHNA, CDR2 SNTAGT, per germline. DNA of the CDR3: TGTGCCAGCAGGCCGGGACAGGGGTACGGGGAGCTGTTTTTT. Its protein product is CASRPGQGYGELFF.